The clone carrying this TCR beta chain was seen a handful of times. Its antigen is unidentified. These data are taken from a study of CD8 T cells in ankylosing spondylitis. General study points: Clones linked to disease, bearing a CD8+ phenotype, were relatively rare in peripheral blood. Significantly higher representation of disease-linked clones was reported for matched ankylosing spondylitis synovial fluid.

In making TCR beta libraries, quantitative 5'-RACE with molecular barcodes was used. TCRdb called the 5' RACE reads again in MiXCR, with one record for every CDR3 protein. The data hold 310,000 or so distinct CDR3 sequences, with around 19% observed a single time. Sequencing input: blood, either unsorted or a sorted T cell fraction (not recorded which). The TCR originated in a male donor with ankylosing spondylitis or in good health (not recorded which).

This chain's CDR3 is CASTTPGLVNQPQHF. Here the CDR3 DNA reads TGTGCCAGCACCACTCCGGGACTCGTTAATCAGCCCCAGCATTTT. The chain joins TRBV6-1 to TRBJ1-5, with D maybe TRBD1 (5 bases). With 7 bases removed from V and 4 bases from J, the gap between germline ends came to 17 bases. The germline V gene has CDR1 MNHNS and CDR2 SASEGT. CDR3 length: 15 amino acids.